This is a list of T cell receptor beta chains from one sample in a study of blood T cell repertoires in COVID-19. TCRdb's copy holds only in-frame clones and misses some; the assay was immunoSEQ multiplex PCR. The top ten clones hold 5% to 7% of a sample with 49,000 or so clones, about nine tenths of them seen once. The material sequenced was peripheral blood. Every receptor here comes from a man aged 45 to 65 with active COVID-19. CDR3s include the opening cysteine and the closing phenylalanine or tryptophan. The order of the fields is clone size, CDR3 length, V gene, J gene, D gene, CDR3 protein, CDR3 DNA. The D gene is left open where the match is weak. Some rows mark clone size as missing; the rest say once, few, many or name a class of expanded clone.

clone size: .
CDR3 length: 17
V gene: TRBV15
J gene: TRBJ2-3
D gene: .
CDR3 protein: CATSRTTGNPPTDTQYF
CDR3 DNA: TGTGCCACCAGCAGAACAACAGGGAATCCCCCCACAGATACGCAGTATTTT

clone size: .
CDR3 length: 14
V gene: TRBV6-2/TRBV6-3
J gene: TRBJ1-1
D gene: .
CDR3 protein: CASSYQRGGTEAFF
CDR3 DNA: TGTGCCAGCAGTTACCAAAGGGGAGGGACTGAAGCTTTCTTT

clone size: .
CDR3 length: 15
V gene: TRBV6-6
J gene: TRBJ2-7
D gene: .
CDR3 protein: CASRGGASGAYEQYF
CDR3 DNA: TGTGCCAGCAGGGGGGGGGCTAGCGGAGCCTACGAGCAGTACTTC

clone size: .
CDR3 length: 13
V gene: TRBV12-3/TRBV12-4
J gene: TRBJ1-6
D gene: .
CDR3 protein: CASSFMEGSPLHF
CDR3 DNA: TGTGCCAGCAGTTTTATGGAGGGCTCACCCCTCCACTTT

clone size: .
CDR3 length: 15
V gene: TRBV7-9
J gene: TRBJ1-2
D gene: TRBD1
CDR3 protein: CASSAIKGTAYGYTF
CDR3 DNA: TGTGCCAGCAGCGCGATTAAGGGGACAGCTTATGGCTACACCTTC

clone size: .
CDR3 length: 13
V gene: TRBV2
J gene: TRBJ1-2
D gene: .
CDR3 protein: CASSGAQVHGYTF
CDR3 DNA: TGTGCCAGCAGTGGGGCCCAGGTACATGGCTACACCTTC

clone size: .
CDR3 length: 16
V gene: TRBV9
J gene: TRBJ2-3
D gene: TRBD1
CDR3 protein: CASSQGDRSSTDTQYF
CDR3 DNA: TGTGCCAGCAGCCAGGGGGACCGATCTAGCACAGATACGCAGTATTTT

clone size: .
CDR3 length: 17
V gene: TRBV5-4
J gene: TRBJ2-7
D gene: TRBD1
CDR3 protein: CASSPGSGDRVWYEQYF
CDR3 DNA: TGTGCCAGCAGCCCCGGCTCGGGGGACAGGGTATGGTACGAGCAGTACTTC

clone size: few
CDR3 length: 16
V gene: TRBV9
J gene: TRBJ2-3
D gene: TRBD2
CDR3 protein: CASSSMTSGDTDTQYF
CDR3 DNA: TGTGCCAGCAGCTCGATGACTAGCGGGGACACAGATACGCAGTATTTT

clone size: .
CDR3 length: 18
V gene: TRBV4-1
J gene: TRBJ2-1
D gene: TRBD2
CDR3 protein: CASSQGLAGTSSYNEQFF
CDR3 DNA: TGCGCCAGCAGCCAAGGACTAGCGGGGACGAGCTCCTACAATGAGCAGTTCTTC

clone size: .
CDR3 length: 14
V gene: TRBV5-1
J gene: TRBJ1-2
D gene: TRBD1
CDR3 protein: CASSEAGGAYGYTF
CDR3 DNA: TGCGCCAGCAGCGAAGCAGGGGGTGCCTATGGCTACACCTTC

clone size: .
CDR3 length: 14
V gene: TRBV19
J gene: TRBJ2-5
D gene: .
CDR3 protein: CASSNELVQETQYF
CDR3 DNA: TGTGCCAGTAGTAACGAGTTGGTGCAAGAGACCCAGTACTTC

clone size: .
CDR3 length: 16
V gene: TRBV19
J gene: TRBJ2-2
D gene: TRBD2
CDR3 protein: CASSWRGGPLAGELFF
CDR3 DNA: TGTGCCAGTAGTTGGCGGGGGGGCCCCTTGGCCGGGGAGCTGTTTTTT

clone size: .
CDR3 length: 15
V gene: TRBV7-2
J gene: TRBJ2-3
D gene: TRBD1
CDR3 protein: CASSLAGTGTDTQYF
CDR3 DNA: TGTGCCAGCAGCTTAGCCGGGACAGGGACAGATACGCAGTATTTT

clone size: .
CDR3 length: 13
V gene: TRBV5-4
J gene: TRBJ1-6
D gene: .
CDR3 protein: CASSLDNPSPLHF
CDR3 DNA: TGTGCCAGCAGCTTGGACAATCCTTCACCCCTCCACTTT

clone size: .
CDR3 length: 16
V gene: TRBV3-1/TRBV3-2
J gene: TRBJ2-1
D gene: .
CDR3 protein: CASSLDTGVPENEQFF
CDR3 DNA: TGTGCCAGCAGCCTAGATACGGGGGTCCCTGAGAATGAGCAGTTCTTC

clone size: .
CDR3 length: 15
V gene: TRBV9
J gene: TRBJ1-5
D gene: .
CDR3 protein: CASSVDVGANQPQHF
CDR3 DNA: TGTGCCAGCAGCGTAGATGTGGGGGCCAATCAGCCCCAGCATTTT

clone size: .
CDR3 length: 19
V gene: TRBV21-1
J gene: TRBJ2-4
D gene: .
CDR3 protein: CASSKEAGVHNLAKNIQYF
CDR3 DNA: TGTGCCAGCAGCAAAGAGGCAGGGGTCCATAATCTAGCCAAAAACATTCAGTACTTC

clone size: .
CDR3 length: 15
V gene: TRBV19
J gene: TRBJ1-2
D gene: .
CDR3 protein: CASSIVAQGNYGYTF
CDR3 DNA: TGTGCCAGTAGTATAGTAGCGCAGGGGAACTATGGCTACACCTTC

clone size: .
CDR3 length: 15
V gene: TRBV11-3
J gene: TRBJ2-3
D gene: .
CDR3 protein: CASSLSRLTADTQYF
CDR3 DNA: TGTGCCAGCAGCTTATCTAGATTGACGGCAGATACGCAGTATTTT

clone size: .
CDR3 length: 14
V gene: TRBV2
J gene: TRBJ1-3
D gene: .
CDR3 protein: CASTGSSSGNTIYF
CDR3 DNA: TGTGCCAGCACAGGGTCGAGCTCTGGAAACACCATATATTTT

clone size: .
CDR3 length: 15
V gene: TRBV30
J gene: TRBJ2-2
D gene: TRBD2
CDR3 protein: CARSLKLADTGELFF
CDR3 DNA: TGTGCCAGGAGTCTAAAGCTAGCGGACACCGGGGAGCTGTTTTTT

clone size: .
CDR3 length: 14
V gene: TRBV7-9
J gene: TRBJ1-6
D gene: TRBD1
CDR3 protein: CASEPTGTTGPLHF
CDR3 DNA: TGTGCCAGCGAACCGACAGGGACAACGGGGCCCCTCCACTTT

clone size: .
CDR3 length: 19
V gene: TRBV12-5
J gene: TRBJ2-7
D gene: .
CDR3 protein: CASGMTLGAIRSPSYEQYF
CDR3 DNA: TGTGCTAGTGGCATGACTCTAGGTGCGATAAGATCTCCGTCCTACGAGCAGTACTTC